Each of the 24 T cell receptor beta chains below was sequenced from the same sample in a study of cytomegalovirus exposure and HLA in healthy donors. Researchers ran the PCR with 60 Vbeta and 13 Jbeta primers. Using immunoSEQ multiplex PCR, the repertoire was profiled, and TCRdb retains in-frame clones only, with some absent. The profile covers 110,000 to 150,000 clones, with about 78% appearing a single time and about 3.8% taken by the ten largest. Source material: PBMCs. The receptors shown here come from a man between 18 and 29 years old in good health and CMV-seronegative.

V usage is TRBV6-5 and J usage is TRBJ1-1; D unclear. This CDR3 comprises 13 residues. The ends were cut back, 8 bases at V and 3 bases at J, with 13 bases in the middle. From germline, CDR1 is MNHEY and CDR2 SVGAGI. The CDR3 DNA is TGTGCCAGCCGCGGGTCGACCTACACTGAAGCTTTCTTT. It yields the protein CASRGSTYTEAFF.

The rearrangement joins TRBV18 to TRBJ1-4; D is uncertain. Germline values: CDR1 KGHSH, CDR2 LQKENI. The ends were cut back, 2 bases at V and 4 bases at J, with 5 bases in the middle. The CDR3 extends over 13 amino acids. CDR3 sequence reads: CASSPIGNEKLFF. CDR3 nucleotide sequence: TGTGCCAGCTCACCAATCGGTAATGAAAAACTGTTTTTT. The complete variable domain, with remaining parts taken from reference TRBV18 and TRBJ1-4, reads NAGVMQNPRHLVRRRGQEARLRCSPMKGHSHVYWYRQLPEEGLKFMVYLQKENIIDESGMPKERFSAEFPKEGPSILRIQQVVRGDSAAYFCASSPIGNEKLFFGSGTQLSVL.

This chain connects TRBV6-5 to TRBJ2-7, with 7 bases identical to TRBD2. With 6 bases clipped from V and 1 base from J, the junction kept 6 bases outside the gene matches. From germline, CDR1 is MNHEY and CDR2 SVGAGI. The CDR3 runs 14 residues. CDR3 amino acids: CASRPGLGSYEQYF. In DNA, the CDR3 is TGTGCCAGCAGACCCGGACTAGGATCCTACGAGCAGTACTTC.

This chain uses TRBV30 with TRBJ1-4, with TRBD1 matching 7 bases. The trim removed 8 bases at V and 7 bases at J, leaving 13 bases unmatched. Germline values: CDR1 GTSNPN, CDR2 SVGIG (reference sequence). This CDR3 spans 14 amino acids. Written as DNA, the CDR3 is TGTGCCAGTAGGGACAGCGGATCCCGTGAAAAACTGTTTTTT. It codes for CASRDSGSREKLFF.

The chain joins TRBV29-1 to TRBJ2-5, with D possibly being TRBD2 (5 bases). With 0 bases removed from V and 5 bases from J, the gap between germline ends came to 16 bases. CDR1 SQVTM and CDR2 ANQGSEA come from the germline V gene. CDR3 length equals 15 residues. The CDR3 nucleotides read TGCAGCGTTGAAGATGCGGCAGGACTCGGGGAGACCCAGTACTTC. It yields the protein CSVEDAAGLGETQYF.

This clone has a handful of counts. The rearrangement uses TRBV4-1 and TRBJ2-7; 11 bases are a match to TRBD2. Germline V gene data show CDR1 as MGHRA and CDR2 as YSYEKL. CDR3 length equals 15 residues. V lost 3 bases and J lost 4; bases outside the gene matches: 5. CDR3 amino acids: CASSHDRTSGYEQYF. Written as DNA, the CDR3 is TGCGCCAGCAGCCACGACAGGACTAGCGGGTACGAGCAGTACTTC.

The CDR3 DNA reads TGTGCCAGCAGCTATAGCGGGGGGGCCACCGGGGAGCTGTTTTTT. Translating it yields CASSYSGGATGELFF. The V gene is TRBV7-3, the J gene TRBJ2-2; 11 bases line up with TRBD2. The V and J ends lost 4 bases and 4 bases, in that order; junction bases with no gene match: 2. The germline CDR1 and CDR2 sequences are SGHTA and FQGTGA. The CDR3 spans 15 residues.

The rearrangement links TRBV5-4 to TRBJ2-7, with 11 bases aligning to TRBD1. Losses at the gene ends were 0 bases for V and 7 bases for J; bases not matched to a gene: 6. Germline CDR1 reads SGHNT; CDR2 reads YYREEE (reference sequence). The CDR3 totals 15 residues. CDR3 sequence (DNA): TGTGCCAGCAGCTTGGTCGGACAGGGGGCTCGGGAGCAGTACTTC. It is translated as CASSLVGQGAREQYF.

This clone appeared a few times. This chain connects TRBV7-2 to TRBJ2-2; TRBD2 agrees at 9 bases. The length of the CDR3 is 16 residues. Germline V gene lookup returns CDR1 SGHTA and CDR2 FQGNSA. Losses at the gene ends were 2 bases for V and 8 bases for J; bases not matched to a gene: 9. As DNA, the CDR3 is TGTGCCAGCAGCTTAATACTAGCGGGTTCTTGGGGGGAGCTGTTTTTT. Translated, it gives CASSLILAGSWGELFF.

The rearrangement joins TRBV10-2 to TRBJ2-7, with TRBD2 matching 14 bases. Unmatched junction bases numbered 6, after V lost 7 bases and J lost 7 bases. Germline CDR1 is WSHSY and CDR2 is SAAADI. The CDR3 loop spans 14 amino acids. For the CDR3, the DNA is TGCGCCAGCACCGGGACTAGCGGGAGAGAAGAGCAGTACTTC. This encodes CASTGTSGREEQYF.

This clone was observed a single time. The CDR3 protein is CASSYSKASGRREQYF. The DNA for the CDR3 is TGTGCCAGCAGTTACTCGAAGGCTAGCGGGAGGCGGGAGCAGTACTTC. V usage is TRBV6-5 and J usage is TRBJ2-7, with TRBD2 matching 11 bases. Trimming took 0 bases from V and 7 from J; bases not matched to a gene: 8. This CDR3 region has 16 residues. Per germline, CDR1 MNHEY and CDR2 SVGAGI.

The chain recombines TRBV5-8 with TRBJ1-5, with 7 nucleotides matching TRBD1. CDR1 and CDR2 from the germline V gene are SGHTS and YDEGEE. The ends lost 5 bases at V and 7 bases at J; junction bases unmatched: 9. The CDR3 spans 14 residues. CDR3: CASSPRQGGQPQHF. Here the CDR3 DNA reads TGTGCCAGCAGTCCAAGACAGGGCGGGCAGCCCCAGCATTTT.

The table lists this clone with a few counts. The J gene is TRBJ1-1, the V gene TRBV11-3; D perhaps matches TRBD1 (5 bases). Per germline, CDR1 SGHNT and CDR2 YENEEA. The length of the CDR3 is 14 residues. Between the trimmed V and J ends, which lost 1 base and 4 bases, there was a span of 10 bases. CDR3 in DNA: TGTGCCAGCAGCTTAGGGGGCTCGCTCACTGAAGCTTTCTTT. The encoded protein is CASSLGGSLTEAFF.

This clone was seen a few times. This sequence joins TRBV19 and TRBJ1-5, with 8 positions matching TRBD1. The CDR3 length is 15 residues. CDR1 is LNHDA, CDR2 SQIVND, per germline (reference sequence). V shed 1 base and J 3 bases; nucleotides not matched to a gene: 2. CDR3 DNA sequence: TGTGCCAGTAGTATAGTACAGGGGGACAATCAGCCCCAGCATTTT. Amino acid sequence: CASSIVQGDNQPQHF.

The chain recombines TRBV28 with TRBJ1-5, with 7 bases that match TRBD1. The length of the CDR3 is 18 residues. Per the germline V gene, CDR1 is MDHEN and CDR2 is SYDVKM. J gave up 1 base and V 1 base, and 10 bases lay outside the gene matches. CDR3 amino acids: CASSLLKQGVRSNQPQHF. The CDR3 DNA reads as TGTGCCAGCAGTTTATTAAAGCAGGGGGTTAGGAGCAATCAGCCCCAGCATTTT. Combining the CDR3 with reference TRBV28 and TRBJ1-5 gives the whole variable domain DVKVTQSSRYLVKRTGEKVFLECVQDMDHENMFWYRQDPGLGLRLIYFSYDVKMKEKGDIPEGYSVSREKKERFSLILESASTNQTSMYLCASSLLKQGVRSNQPQHFGDGTRLSIL.

The chain links TRBV5-6 to TRBJ1-1; weak D call: TRBD1 (6 bases). Trimming cost V 2 bases and J 5 bases, with 13 bases left between them. The length of the CDR3 is 14 residues. Germline CDR1 reads SGHDT; CDR2 reads YYEEEE. Here the CDR3 DNA reads TGTGCCAGCAGCTTCAGGGGTGAGTGGACTGAAGCTTTCTTT. Its protein is CASSFRGEWTEAFF.

The chain uses TRBV7-9 and TRBJ2-1, with unresolved D. The germline V gene has CDR1 SEHNR and CDR2 FQNEAQ (reference sequence). Trimming cost V 2 bases and J 2 bases, with 7 bases left between them. The CDR3 totals 14 residues. The CDR3 sequence is CASSLTNAYNEQFF. The CDR3 DNA reads TGTGCCAGCAGCTTAACTAACGCCTACAATGAGCAGTTCTTC.

Worth noting for this clone: Other DNA sequences in the same sample also yield this CDR3. This chain connects TRBV29-1 to TRBJ1-1; the D is unclear. CDR1 SQVTM and CDR2 ANQGSEA come from the germline V gene. Trimming removed 7 bases at V and 1 base at J, with 4 bases between. The CDR3 runs to 10 residues. The DNA for the CDR3 is TGCAGCGCCAAGAACACTGAAGCTTTCTTT. Translating it yields CSAKNTEAFF.

The chain couples TRBV2 to TRBJ1-2; no clear D. CDR3 length: 15 residues. Trimming left V 0 bases short and J 5 bases short, with 13 bases between. Germline CDR1 is SNHLY and CDR2 is FYNNEI. CDR3 region: CASSEAGGPAYGYTF. CDR3 coding DNA: TGTGCCAGCAGTGAAGCAGGAGGGCCCGCGTATGGCTACACCTTC.

The chain is built from TRBV5-1 and TRBJ2-3; 7 nucleotides agree with TRBD2. The CDR3 has 16 amino acids. Germline trimming cut 4 bases from V and 2 bases from J; bases unmatched to any gene: 10. Per germline, CDR1 SGHRS and CDR2 YFSETQ. The CDR3 sequence: CASSVQSSGNTDTQYF. The DNA of the CDR3 is TGCGCCAGCAGCGTCCAATCTAGCGGAAACACAGATACGCAGTATTTT.

The rearrangement joins TRBV30 to TRBJ1-6; a weak D match, TRBD1 (6 bases). This CDR3 has 14 amino acids. Germline-derived CDR1 and CDR2 are GTSNPN and SVGIG (reference sequence). The V end lost 0 bases, the J end lost 7 bases, and 10 bases lay between the germline ends. CDR3 in DNA: TGTGCCTGGAGTGTCTGGGGGCTAAATTCACCCCTCCACTTT. This gives the protein CAWSVWGLNSPLHF.

The genes are TRBV15 and TRBJ1-1, with 7 bases aligning to TRBD1. Germline V gene lookup returns CDR1 LNHNV and CDR2 YYDKDF (reference sequence). V gave up 1 base and J gave up 4 bases; unmatched junction bases: 3. The CDR3 consists of 14 residues. CDR3 amino acids: CATSRGQGGTEAFF. The CDR3 coding sequence is TGTGCCACCAGCAGAGGACAGGGAGGCACTGAAGCTTTCTTT.

The V call is TRBV6-5, the J call TRBJ1-3, with a tentative D call TRBD1 (6 bases). CDR3 size: 15 residues. Germline values: CDR1 MNHEY, CDR2 SVGAGI. V was cut by 5 bases and J by 2 bases, with 13 bases left in between. The CDR3 DNA sequence: TGTGCCAGCAGTCGACAGGAGAAGGCTGGAAACACCATATATTTT. Residues: CASSRQEKAGNTIYF.

J is TRBJ2-3 and V is TRBV18; perhaps TRBD2 as D (6 bases). The CDR3 is made up of 16 amino acids. Between the trimmed V and J ends, which lost 0 bases and 0 bases, there was a span of 10 bases. Germline-derived CDR1 and CDR2 are KGHSH and LQKENI. The CDR3 here is CASSPPGGASTDTQYF. The CDR3, as DNA: TGTGCCAGCTCACCACCAGGCGGGGCTAGCACAGATACGCAGTATTTT.